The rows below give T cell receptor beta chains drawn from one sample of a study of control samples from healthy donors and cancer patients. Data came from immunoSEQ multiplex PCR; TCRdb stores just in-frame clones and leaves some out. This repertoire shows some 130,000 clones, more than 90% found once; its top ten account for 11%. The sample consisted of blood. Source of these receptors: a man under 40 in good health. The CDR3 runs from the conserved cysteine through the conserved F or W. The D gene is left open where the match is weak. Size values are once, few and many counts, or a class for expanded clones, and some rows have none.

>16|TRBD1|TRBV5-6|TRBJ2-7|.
CASSFTGTGKAYEQYF
TGTGCCAGCAGCTTCACCGGGACAGGGAAGGCCTACGAGCAGTACTTC
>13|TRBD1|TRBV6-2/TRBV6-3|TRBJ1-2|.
CASSWGQGDGYTF
TGTGCCAGCAGTTGGGGACAGGGTGACGGCTACACCTTC
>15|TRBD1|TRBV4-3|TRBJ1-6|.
CASSHVTGVNSPLHF
TGCGCCAGCAGCCACGTTACAGGGGTAAATTCACCCCTCCACTTT
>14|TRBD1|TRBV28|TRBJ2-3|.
CASISGTGADTQYF
TGTGCCAGCATTTCCGGGACAGGGGCAGATACGCAGTATTTT
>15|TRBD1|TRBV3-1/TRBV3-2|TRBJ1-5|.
CASSRGQGSNQPQHF
TGTGCCAGCAGCCGGGGACAGGGGAGCAATCAGCCCCAGCATTTT
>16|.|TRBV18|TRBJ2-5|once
CASSPRTTGYRDSQYF
TGTGCCAGCTCACCACGTACGACAGGGTACCGGGACTCCCAGTACTTC
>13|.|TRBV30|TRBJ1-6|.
CAWSQRYNSPLHF
TGTGCCTGGAGCCAGAGATATAATTCACCCCTCCACTTT
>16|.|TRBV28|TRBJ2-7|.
CASSYADSPGLGEQYF
TGTGCCAGCAGTTACGCCGACAGTCCCGGATTGGGCGAGCAGTACTTC
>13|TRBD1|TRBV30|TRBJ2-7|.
CAWSNQGAHEQYF
TGTGCCTGGAGTAACCAGGGGGCCCACGAGCAGTACTTC
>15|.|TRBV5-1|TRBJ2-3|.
CASSLEWYSTDTQYF
TGCGCCAGCAGCTTGGAGTGGTATAGCACAGATACGCAGTATTTT
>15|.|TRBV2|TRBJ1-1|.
CASSLLGPVGTEAFF
TGTGCCAGCAGTCTTTTGGGCCCCGTGGGCACTGAAGCTTTCTTT
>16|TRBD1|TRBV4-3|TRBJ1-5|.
CASSQEWSGGHQPQHF
TGCGCCAGCAGCCAAGAATGGTCAGGGGGCCATCAGCCCCAGCATTTT
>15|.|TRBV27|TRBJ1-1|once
CASSLSRALYTEAFF
TGTGCCAGCAGTTTGAGCAGGGCATTGTACACTGAAGCTTTCTTT
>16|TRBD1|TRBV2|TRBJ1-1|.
CASRYRTGVFATEAFF
TGTGCCAGCAGGTACAGGACAGGGGTCTTCGCCACTGAAGCTTTCTTT
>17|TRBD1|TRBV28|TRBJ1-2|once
CASSSSGTDYINYGYTF
TGTGCCAGCTCCTCTTCCGGGACAGATTATATTAACTATGGCTACACCTTC
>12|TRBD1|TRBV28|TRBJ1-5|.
CASETGNQPQHF
TGTGCCAGCGAGACAGGGAATCAGCCCCAGCATTTT
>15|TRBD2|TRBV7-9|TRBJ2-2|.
CASSMSGSGTGELFF
TGTGCCAGCAGTATGAGCGGGAGCGGCACCGGGGAGCTGTTTTTT
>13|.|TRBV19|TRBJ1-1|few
CASSIRGRAEAFF
TGTGCCAGTAGTATTAGAGGGAGGGCTGAAGCTTTCTTT
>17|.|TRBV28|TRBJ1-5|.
CASSLFEWAGRVQPQHF
TGTGCCAGCAGTTTATTTGAGTGGGCAGGGCGGGTTCAGCCCCAGCATTTT
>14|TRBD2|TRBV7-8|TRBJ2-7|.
CASSDSGSGDEQYF
TGTGCCAGCAGCGATAGCGGGAGTGGCGACGAGCAGTACTTC